The present T cell receptor beta chain was sequenced within a study of blood T cell repertoires in COVID-19. TCRdb keeps only in-frame clones here, not all; method: immunoSEQ multiplex PCR. The sample has about 440,000 clones, around 90% seen once; the top ten hold around 0.6%. Germline V gives CDR1 MGHDK, CDR2 SYGVNS. CDR3 size: 11 residues. Trimming cost V 9 bases and J 8 bases, with 13 bases left between them. The sequencing sample was made of PBMCs or T cells enriched from blood (not recorded which). This receptor was identified in a man between 18 and 35 years old who had recovered from COVID-19. The rearrangement uses TRBV25-1 and TRBJ1-2; weak D call: TRBD1 (5 bases). This CDR3 reads CASLQGGGYTF. CDR3 sequence (DNA): TGTGCCAGTCTTCAGGGAGGCGGCTACACCTTC.